What follows describes a single T cell receptor (beta chain). As yet, its antigen is unknown. The data stem from a study of identical twins. Findings and limits, study-wide: Among out-of-frame alpha sequences shared by twins, low generation probability occurred in excess. Sharing of beta out-of-frame sequences by twins showed a weaker excess.

Each CDR3 protein gets one entry after TCRdb re-called the 5' RACE reads with MiXCR. Among about 1.7 million distinct CDR3 sequences listed, roughly 35% were seen once. The sequence came from a newborn girl in good health. The sample comprised cord blood.

The CDR3, as DNA: TGTGCCAGCAACAAGAACCTAGGACAGGGCGGAGATGCTCCCTACGAGCAGTACTTC. Protein: CASNKNLGQGGDAPYEQYF. V usage is TRBV12-3 or TRBV12-4 and J usage is TRBJ2-7; 8 bases fit TRBD1. The CDR3 consists of 19 residues. Unmatched junction bases numbered 22, after V lost 7 bases and J lost 2 bases.